The T cell receptor (beta chain) described here comes from a study of vaccination effects on CD4 cells after COVID-19. Study conclusions and caveats: Few convalescent patients were studied, and early post-infection samples were lacking.

A word on this clone: Antigen specificity is unknown.

CD4+ T cells specific for antigen were expanded with viral peptide pools by the ViraFEST assay before sequencing. Following a 10-day culture, CD4+ T cells were purified. All study participants received two doses of BNT162b2 or mRNA-1273 vaccine. The healthy vaccine recipients, who had no prior SARS-CoV-2 infection, showed negative nucleocapsid antibodies. Method: immunoSEQ multiplex PCR; TCRdb's copy keeps in-frame clones and lacks some. The data hold roughly 59,000 clones, with about 78% observed a single time. The ends were cut back, 5 bases at V and 1 base at J, with 5 bases in the middle. The CDR3 consists of 11 residues. CDR1 is DFQATT and CDR2 is SNEGSKA in the germline V gene (reference sequence).

The specimen was CD4+ T cells from PBMCs cultured with HCoV-OC43 spike peptides, collected after COVID-19 vaccination. The subset was: HCoV-OC43 spike overlapping peptide pool stimulation. This TCR derives from a human donor who received a COVID-19 vaccine. The chain carries TRBV20-1 and TRBJ1-1, with D unresolved. The CDR3 DNA reads as TGCAGTGCTCGAGGGAACACTGAAGCTTTCTTT. Translation: CSARGNTEAFF.